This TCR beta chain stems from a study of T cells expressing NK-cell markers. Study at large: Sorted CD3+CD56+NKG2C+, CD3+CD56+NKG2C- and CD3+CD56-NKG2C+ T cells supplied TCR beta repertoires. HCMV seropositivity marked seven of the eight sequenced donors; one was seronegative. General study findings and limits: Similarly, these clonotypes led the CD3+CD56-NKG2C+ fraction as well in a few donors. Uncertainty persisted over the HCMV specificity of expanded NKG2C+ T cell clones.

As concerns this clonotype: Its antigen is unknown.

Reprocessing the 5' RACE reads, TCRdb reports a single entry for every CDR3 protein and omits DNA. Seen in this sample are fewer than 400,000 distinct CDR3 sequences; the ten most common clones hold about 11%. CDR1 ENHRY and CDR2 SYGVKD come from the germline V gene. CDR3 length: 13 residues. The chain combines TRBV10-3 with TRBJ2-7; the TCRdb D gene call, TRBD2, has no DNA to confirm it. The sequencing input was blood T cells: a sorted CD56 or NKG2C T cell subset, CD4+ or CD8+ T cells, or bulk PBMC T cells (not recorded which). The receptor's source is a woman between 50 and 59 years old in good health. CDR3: CAISVEGWYEQYF.